This is a list of T cell receptor beta chains from one sample in a study of blood T cell repertoires in COVID-19. Libraries were prepared by immunoSEQ multiplex PCR; TCRdb keeps only in-frame clonotypes and omits some of them. Found here are 250,000 to 400,000 clones, 90% of them singletons; the top ten hold about 2.4%. Sample: PBMCs or T cells enriched from blood (not recorded which). The receptors were sampled from a man between 60 and 70 years old who had recovered from COVID-19. Each CDR3 is given with its conserved first and last residue. Fields, in order: J gene, V gene, D gene, clone size, CDR3 DNA, CDR3 protein. D genes are given only for firm matches. Clone size is stated in some rows and not others, as once, few, many or a class when expanded.

TRBJ1-2,TRBV19,NA,NA,TGTGCCAGTATAGGGGCAGGGCATGGCTACACCTTC,CASIGAGHGYTF
TRBJ2-1,TRBV11-3,NA,NA,TGTGCCAGCAGCTTGAGGACAGAAATCGAGCAGTTCTTC,CASSLRTEIEQFF
TRBJ2-1,TRBV4-3,NA,NA,TGCGCCAGCAGCCAAGGCGGCAGGGTGAATTCCAATGAGCAGTTCTTC,CASSQGGRVNSNEQFF
TRBJ1-1,TRBV12-5,NA,NA,TGTGCTAGTGGCCTATACACTGAAGCTTTCTTT,CASGLYTEAFF
TRBJ1-1,TRBV6-4,NA,NA,TGTGCCAGCAGTGACTCCGCGGACATGAACACTGAAGCTTTCTTT,CASSDSADMNTEAFF
TRBJ2-3,TRBV30,TRBD1,NA,TGTGCCTCCGGGACAGGGAGCACAGATACGCAGTATTTT,CASGTGSTDTQYF
TRBJ1-2,TRBV12-3/TRBV12-4,NA,NA,TGTGCCAGCAGTGTACAGGGAAGCTATGGCTACACCTTC,CASSVQGSYGYTF
TRBJ2-1,TRBV11-3,TRBD2,few,TGTGCCAGCAGCTCCGAGGGTCTAGCGGGAGGGAATGAGCAGTTCTTC,CASSSEGLAGGNEQFF
TRBJ2-1,TRBV30,TRBD2,NA,TGTGCCTGGAGAGAGGGACTAGCGGGCAAGAGCTCCTACAATGAGCAGTTCTTC,CAWREGLAGKSSYNEQFF
TRBJ2-7,TRBV30,TRBD2,NA,TGTGCCTGGAGTAGAAGGGGGCTAGGGATGCTAGCGGGAGGTCTGGCCTACGAGCAGTACTTC,CAWSRRGLGMLAGGLAYEQYF
TRBJ1-2,TRBV3-1/TRBV3-2,TRBD1,NA,TGTGCCAGCAGCCAAACCGGGACAGGGAACGGCTACACCTTC,CASSQTGTGNGYTF
TRBJ2-3,TRBV7-2,NA,NA,TGTGCCAGCAGCAGCCCCCTCACAGATACGCAGTATTTT,CASSSPLTDTQYF